These 23 T cell receptor beta chains were sequenced from one sample in a study of long-term antiretroviral therapy in people with HIV. Running of the v3.0 immunoSEQ assay took place at survey level. Sequencing was performed with immunoSEQ multiplex PCR; in TCRdb, only in-frame clones are kept and a portion is missing. Found here are roughly 28,000 clones, 70% to 90% of them singletons; the top ten hold approximately 9.5%. The source material was unsorted PBMCs, sampled 3 years after starting antiretroviral therapy. These receptors were taken from a man aged 40-49 years with HIV.

This clone was detected only once. The gene calls are TRBV5-1 and TRBJ2-1; 16 bases line up with TRBD2. The CDR3 extends over 20 amino acids. The V gene's germline CDR1 is SGHRS and CDR2 YFSETQ. Losses at the gene ends were 3 bases for V and 0 bases for J; bases not matched to a gene: 9. The CDR3 region has the DNA TGCGCCAGCAGCTACGGGACTAGCGGGAGGGGCCGTCTCTCCTACAATGAGCAGTTCTTC. Amino acids: CASSYGTSGRGRLSYNEQFF.

The rearrangement joins TRBV10-1 to TRBJ2-7, with TRBD1 matching over 7 bases. J gave up 4 bases and V 3 bases, and 9 bases lay outside the gene matches. Germline loops: CDR1 WNHNN, CDR2 SYGVQD (reference sequence). The CDR3 has 15 residues. CDR3 residues: CASSENPGQPYEQYF. CDR3 DNA sequence: TGCGCCAGCAGTGAAAACCCGGGACAGCCTTACGAGCAGTACTTC.

The chain has TRBV18 and TRBJ1-2; 10 positions match TRBD1. Germline CDR1 is KGHSH and CDR2 is LQKENI. Unmatched junction bases numbered 0, after V lost 1 base and J lost 7 bases. The CDR3 is 13 residues long. The CDR3 region has the DNA TGTGCCAGCTCACCACGGACAGGGGGTGGCTACACCTTC. Translation gives CASSPRTGGGYTF.

The V call is TRBV7-9, the J call TRBJ1-2; D remains unclear. The CDR3 extends over 13 amino acids. The germline V gene has CDR1 SEHNR and CDR2 FQNEAQ (reference sequence). The V end was cut by 5 bases, the J end by 2 bases, with 9 bases between. CDR3 bases: TGTGCCAGCAGCGAAGCAGCCAACTATGGCTACACCTTC. Its translation: CASSEAANYGYTF.

The V and J genes are TRBV19 and TRBJ2-3; D ambiguous. Germline V gene lookup returns CDR1 LNHDA and CDR2 SQIVND (reference sequence). The CDR3 runs to 13 residues. V was trimmed by 1 base and J by 4 bases, leaving 6 bases between them. The CDR3 here is CASSIGLPDTQYF. In DNA form, the CDR3 reads TGTGCCAGTAGTATAGGGCTTCCAGATACGCAGTATTTT.

The chain recombines TRBV4-1 with TRBJ1-5; D gene uncertain. This CDR3 is 14 amino acids long. Per the germline V gene, CDR1 is MGHRA and CDR2 is YSYEKL. Trimming pared 1 base from V and 5 bases from J, leaving 9 bases between. The CDR3 DNA reads TGCGCCAGCAGCCAAGGCCCCGCGCATCAGCCCCAGCATTTT. Its translation is CASSQGPAHQPQHF.

This rearrangement joins TRBV7-9 to TRBJ2-7; D remains unclear. The CDR3 is 11 amino acids. Germline V gene lookup returns CDR1 SEHNR and CDR2 FQNEAQ (reference sequence). V shed 4 bases and J shed 3 bases, with 4 bases lying between them. CDR3 coding DNA: TGTGCCAGCAGCTCACACTACGAGCAGTACTTC. This encodes CASSSHYEQYF.

The CDR3 nucleotides read TGTGCCAGCAGCTTAGAGAAGGAAAAACTGTTTTTT. Its translation: CASSLEKEKLFF. The genes are TRBV7-2 and TRBJ1-4, with D unresolved. CDR1 is SGHTA, CDR2 FQGNSA, per germline. V was cut by 1 base and J by 8 bases, with 5 bases left in between. CDR3 length equals 12 residues. Looking up the rest from reference TRBV7-2 and TRBJ1-4 gives the full variable domain: GAGVSQSPSNKVTEKGKDVELRCDPISGHTALYWYRQSLGQGLEFLIYFQGNSAPDKSGLPSDRFSAERTGGSVSTLTIQRTQQEDSAVYLCASSLEKEKLFFGSGTQLSVL.

The J gene is TRBJ2-3, the V gene TRBV29-1; tentatively, D is TRBD2 (6 bases). The CDR3 runs 14 residues. Germline V gene lookup returns CDR1 SQVTM and CDR2 ANQGSEA. The CDR3 DNA reads TGCAGTTACTTCCCGGGACTCATCACAGATACGCAGTATTTT. Translating gives CSYFPGLITDTQYF.

The chain recombines TRBV4-1 with TRBJ1-5; the D gene is possibly TRBD1 (5 bases). The V and J ends lost 0 bases and 4 bases respectively, with 13 bases between them. The CDR3 spans 16 residues. Germline V gives CDR1 MGHRA, CDR2 YSYEKL. This chain's CDR3 is CASSQDPGTWNQPQHF. In DNA form, the CDR3 reads TGCGCCAGCAGCCAAGATCCGGGGACTTGGAATCAGCCCCAGCATTTT.

The J gene is TRBJ1-2, the V gene TRBV7-9; the match to TRBD1 covers 11 bases. The ends lost 3 bases at V and 6 bases at J; junction bases unmatched: 9. This CDR3 region has 16 residues. Germline V gene sequence: CDR1 SEHNR, CDR2 FQNEAQ (reference sequence). CDR3 region: CASSLGPGTGGDGYTF. CDR3 DNA sequence: TGTGCCAGCAGCTTGGGGCCCGGGACAGGGGGGGATGGCTACACCTTC.

This clone was recorded only once. This rearrangement joins TRBV5-8 to TRBJ1-2; weak D call: TRBD1 (5 bases). The CDR3 has 14 amino acids. The V and J ends lost 2 bases and 3 bases respectively, with 11 bases between them. The germline CDR1 and CDR2 sequences are SGHTS and YDEGEE. DNA for the CDR3: TGTGCCAGCAGCTTCGGGGCGCTGGACTATGGCTACACCTTC. Its translation: CASSFGALDYGYTF.

This clone was seen just once. V is TRBV5-1 and J is TRBJ1-5, with 10 bases aligning to TRBD1. This CDR3 has 15 residues. The V gene end was trimmed by 3 bases and the J gene end by 5 bases; junction bases not matched to a gene: 5. From germline, CDR1 is SGHRS and CDR2 YFSETQ. This CDR3 reads CASSWGGTGDQPQHF. CDR3 DNA sequence: TGCGCCAGCAGCTGGGGCGGGACAGGGGATCAGCCCCAGCATTTT.

A few counts support this clone. This chain uses TRBV2 with TRBJ2-5; the D is unclear. Germline assignment: CDR1 SNHLY and CDR2 FYNNEI. V was clipped by 5 bases and J by 0 bases, with 4 bases between them. This CDR3 region has 12 residues. The chain's CDR3 is CASSWDQETQYF. The CDR3 nucleotides are TGTGCCAGCAGTTGGGACCAAGAGACCCAGTACTTC.

This chain connects TRBV4-1 to TRBJ2-3, with D hard to call. Germline CDR1 reads MGHRA; CDR2 reads YSYEKL. The CDR3 runs to 11 residues. Trimming took 4 bases from V and 5 from J, leaving 4 bases between them. The CDR3 DNA sequence: TGCGCCAGCAGCCTGGGAGATACGCAGTATTTT. Its protein product is CASSLGDTQYF.

This clone appeared a few times. The V gene is TRBV6-4, the J gene TRBJ1-5; no reliable D call. Germline loops: CDR1 MRHNA, CDR2 SNTAGT. V was trimmed by 3 bases and J by 3 bases, leaving 6 bases between them. The CDR3 is 13 amino acids. The CDR3 region has the DNA TGTGCCAGCAGTGAAGGAACCAATCAGCCCCAGCATTTT. This gives the protein CASSEGTNQPQHF.

The V and J genes are TRBV18 and TRBJ2-6; no reliable D call. The CDR3 is made up of 17 amino acids. Germline CDR1 and CDR2: KGHSH and LQKENI. V shed 2 bases and J shed 0 bases, with 11 bases lying between them. CDR3 sequence reads: CASSPGASLSGANVLTF. CDR3 nucleotides: TGTGCCAGCTCACCAGGAGCCAGCCTCTCTGGGGCCAACGTCCTGACTTTC.

The chain is built from TRBV27 and TRBJ1-1; D ambiguous. CDR3 length equals 14 residues. The V gene's germline CDR1 is MNHEY and CDR2 SMNVEV (reference sequence). Deletions cut 6 bases from V and 4 bases from J, with 15 bases between. CDR3 nucleotides: TGTGCCAGCAGCCACTCACGGGTATTCACTGAAGCTTTCTTT. Its translation is CASSHSRVFTEAFF.

This chain connects TRBV5-4 to TRBJ2-7; D ambiguous. V gave up 0 bases and J gave up 3 bases, with 7 bases separating them. This CDR3 comprises 13 residues. Germline assignment: CDR1 SGHNT and CDR2 YYREEE (reference sequence). The CDR3, as DNA: TGTGCCAGCAGCTTGGATAAGCGCTACGAGCAGTACTTC. This codes for CASSLDKRYEQYF. Drawing the rest from reference TRBV5-4 and TRBJ2-7, the complete variable domain is ETGVTQSPTHLIKTRGQQVTLRCSSQSGHNTVSWYQQALGQGPQFIFQYYREEENGRGNFPPRFSGLQFPNYSSELNVNALELDDSALYLCASSLDKRYEQYFGPGTRLTVT.

The chain joins TRBV5-1 to TRBJ1-4, with a possible D match to TRBD1 (5 bases). The CDR3 runs 15 residues. CDR1 is SGHRS and CDR2 is YFSETQ in the germline V gene. Trimming took 4 bases from V and 7 from J, leaving 17 bases between them. The CDR3 reads CASSRGGQGGEKLFF. The CDR3, as DNA: TGCGCCAGCAGCCGGGGGGGTCAGGGAGGTGAAAAACTGTTTTTT.

The chain links TRBV5-4 to TRBJ2-1; 9 bases match TRBD2. CDR1 and CDR2 from the germline V gene are SGHNT and YYREEE (reference sequence). This CDR3 comprises 15 residues. Trimming took 1 base from V and 4 from J; bases not matched to a gene: 3. CDR3 coding DNA: TGTGCCAGCAGCTTGAATGCGGGAGGGTACAATGAGCAGTTCTTC. Translation: CASSLNAGGYNEQFF.

The chain uses TRBV25-1 and TRBJ2-6; D is possibly TRBD2 (5 bases). Germline-derived CDR1 and CDR2 are MGHDK and SYGVNS. Trimming took off 9 bases at V and 0 bases at J, with 9 bases between the two ends. CDR3 length: 14 residues. CDR3 DNA: TGTGCCAGTAGAGGAGGCTCTGGGGCCAACGTCCTGACTTTC. Translating gives CASRGGSGANVLTF. The whole variable domain, remainder taken from reference TRBV25-1 and TRBJ2-6, is EADIYQTPRYLVIGTGKKITLECSQTMGHDKMYWYQQDPGMELHLIHYSYGVNSTEKGDLSSESTVSRIRTEHFPLTLESARPSHTSQYLCASRGGSGANVLTFGAGSRLTVL.

The V gene is TRBV5-1, the J gene TRBJ1-5, with D tentatively TRBD1 (5 bases). Germline CDR1 and CDR2: SGHRS and YFSETQ. The CDR3 loop spans 14 amino acids. Trimming removed 0 bases from V and 6 bases from J, with 10 bases in between. Here the CDR3 reads CASSLAGPGQPQHF. In DNA, the CDR3 is TGCGCCAGCAGCTTGGCAGGGCCCGGTCAGCCCCAGCATTTT.